One and the same sample provided the 8 T cell receptor beta chains below, sequenced in a study of early T cells in non-severe SARS-CoV-2 infection. MiXCR was run by TCRdb on the 5' RACE reads, yielding one entry per CDR3 protein. The table includes some 54,000 distinct CDR3 sequences, roughly 10% detected once. Sample: whole blood. Receptors originate from an adult who was a healthcare worker with PCR-confirmed SARS-CoV-2 infection or an uninfected control (not recorded which).

Many counts were recorded for this clonotype. The V and J genes are TRBV5-4 and TRBJ2-2; TRBD2 is a possible D gene (5 bases). The germline V and J ends were trimmed by 4 bases and 2 bases, with 12 bases remaining between them. CDR3 length: 15 amino acids. Per germline, CDR1 SGHNT and CDR2 YYREEE (reference sequence). For the CDR3, the DNA is TGTGCCAGCAGCGAACCCGGGAATAACACCGGGGAGCTGTTTTTT. It yields the protein CASSEPGNNTGELFF.

This clonotype was found a few times. This rearrangement joins TRBV7-9 to TRBJ2-3, with D unclear. From germline, CDR1 is SEHNR and CDR2 FQNEAQ (reference sequence). This CDR3 has 15 residues. Trimming removed 1 base from V and 0 bases from J, with 8 bases in between. The CDR3 sequence: CASSLGVYSTDTQYF. The CDR3 DNA reads TGTGCCAGCAGCTTAGGAGTATATAGCACAGATACGCAGTATTTT.

This clonotype was detected many times. The rearrangement links TRBV7-8 to TRBJ2-7, with D unclear. The V gene lost 5 bases and the J gene lost 6 bases, with 17 bases spanning the gap. Germline V lookup: CDR1 SGHVS, CDR2 FQNEAQ. The CDR3 totals 14 residues. The CDR3 nucleotides are TGTGCCAGCAGCCTACGAAACCTGGGTGTCGAGCAGTACTTC. Encoded protein: CASSLRNLGVEQYF. Full variable domain (rest looked up from reference TRBV7-8 and TRBJ2-7): GAGVSQSPRYKVAKRGQDVALRCDPISGHVSLFWYQQALGQGPEFLTYFQNEAQLDKSGLPSDRFFAERPEGSVSTLKIQRTQQEDSAVYLCASSLRNLGVEQYFGPGTRLTVT.

This clonotype has a single count. The chain has TRBV7-3 and TRBJ2-5; a weak D match, TRBD1 (5 bases). This CDR3 spans 14 amino acids. Germline CDR1 and CDR2: SGHTA and FQGTGA. Between the trimmed V and J ends, which lost 4 bases and 5 bases, there was a span of 14 bases. DNA for the CDR3: TGTGCCAGCAGCTCAATTTCAGGGCAGGAGACCCAGTACTTC. It translates to CASSSISGQETQYF.

CDR3: CASSQDWGRNTEAFF. The CDR3 DNA follows: TGCGCCAGCAGCCAAGACTGGGGAAGGAACACTGAAGCTTTCTTT. J is TRBJ1-1 and V is TRBV4-3; D gene unclear. The CDR3 length is 15 residues. Germline lookup yields CDR1 LGHNA and CDR2 YSLEER. Trimming removed 0 bases at V and 1 base at J, with 9 bases between.

The V gene is TRBV7-9, the J gene TRBJ1-2, with D unresolved. The V end lost 2 bases, the J end lost 6 bases, and 7 bases lay between the germline ends. CDR3 length: 12 amino acids. Looked up from germline, CDR1 is SEHNR and CDR2 is FQNEAQ (reference sequence). CDR3 sequence reads: CASSLWQDGYTF. The CDR3, as DNA: TGTGCCAGCAGCTTATGGCAAGATGGCTACACCTTC.

This rearrangement joins TRBV20-1 to TRBJ2-7; tentatively, D is TRBD1 or TRBD2 (5 bases each). CDR3 size: 16 residues. Germline-derived CDR1 and CDR2 are DFQATT and SNEGSKA (reference sequence). Trimming pared 1 base from V and 3 bases from J, leaving 19 bases between. In nucleotides, the CDR3 is TGCAGTGCTAGAGTCCCTCTCGTCAGGGACGGCTACGAGCAGTACTTC. Amino acids: CSARVPLVRDGYEQYF.

This clonotype showed up many times. J is TRBJ2-1 and V is TRBV5-1; TRBD1 matches at 7 bases. From germline, CDR1 is SGHRS and CDR2 YFSETQ. The J segment lost 5 bases and the V segment lost 5 bases, leaving 10 bases of the junction unmatched. The CDR3 is 15 residues long. This CDR3 is CASRATGTSNNEQFF. CDR3 coding DNA: TGCGCCAGCAGGGCGACAGGGACAAGTAACAATGAGCAGTTCTTC. The full variable domain, completed using reference TRBV5-1 and TRBJ2-1, is KAGVTQTPRYLIKTRGQQVTLSCSPISGHRSVSWYQQTPGQGLQFLFEYFSETQRNKGNFPGRFSGRQFSNSRSEMNVSTLELGDSALYLCASRATGTSNNEQFFGPGTRLTVL.